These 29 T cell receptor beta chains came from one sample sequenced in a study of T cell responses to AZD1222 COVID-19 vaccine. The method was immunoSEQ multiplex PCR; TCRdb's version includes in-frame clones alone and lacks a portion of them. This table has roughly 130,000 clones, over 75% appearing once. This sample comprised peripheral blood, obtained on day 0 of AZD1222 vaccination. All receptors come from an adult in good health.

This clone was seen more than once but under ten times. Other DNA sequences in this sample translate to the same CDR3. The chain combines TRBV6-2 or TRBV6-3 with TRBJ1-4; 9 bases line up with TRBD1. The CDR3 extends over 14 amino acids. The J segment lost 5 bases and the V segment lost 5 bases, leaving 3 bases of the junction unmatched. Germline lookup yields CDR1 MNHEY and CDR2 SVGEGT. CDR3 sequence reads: CASSTGTGNEKLFF. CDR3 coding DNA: TGTGCCAGCAGTACCGGGACAGGGAATGAAAAACTGTTTTTT.

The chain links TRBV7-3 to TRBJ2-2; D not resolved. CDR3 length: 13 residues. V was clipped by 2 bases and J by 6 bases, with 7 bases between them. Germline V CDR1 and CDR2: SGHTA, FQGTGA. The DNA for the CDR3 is TGTGCCAGCAGCTTAGGCACCGCCGGGGAGCTGTTTTTT. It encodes CASSLGTAGELFF.

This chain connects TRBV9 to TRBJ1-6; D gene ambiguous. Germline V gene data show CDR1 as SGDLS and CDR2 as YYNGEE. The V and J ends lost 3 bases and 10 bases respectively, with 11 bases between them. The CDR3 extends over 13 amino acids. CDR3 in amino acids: CASSETLQSPLHF. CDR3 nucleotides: TGTGCCAGCAGCGAAACCCTTCAGTCACCCCTCCACTTT.

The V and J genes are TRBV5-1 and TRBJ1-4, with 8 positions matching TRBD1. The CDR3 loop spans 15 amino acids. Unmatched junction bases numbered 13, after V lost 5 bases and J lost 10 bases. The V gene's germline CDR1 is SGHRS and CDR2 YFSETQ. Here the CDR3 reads CASSFTDRDGRKLFF. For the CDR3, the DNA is TGCGCCAGCAGTTTTACGGACAGGGACGGACGAAAACTGTTTTTT.

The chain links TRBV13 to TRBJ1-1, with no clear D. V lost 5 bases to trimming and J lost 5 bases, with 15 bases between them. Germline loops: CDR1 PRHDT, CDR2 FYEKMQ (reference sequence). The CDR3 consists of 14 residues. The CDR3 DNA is TGTGCCAGCAGCCTAGCAGCGAGGGATACTGAAGCTTTCTTT. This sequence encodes CASSLAARDTEAFF.

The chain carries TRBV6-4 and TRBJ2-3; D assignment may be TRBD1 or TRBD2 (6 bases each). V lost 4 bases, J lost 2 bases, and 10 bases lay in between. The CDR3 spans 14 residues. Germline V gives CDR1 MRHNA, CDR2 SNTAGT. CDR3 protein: CASSVGGSTDTQYF. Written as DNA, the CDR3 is TGTGCCAGCAGTGTAGGGGGGTCCACAGATACGCAGTATTTT.

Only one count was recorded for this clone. CDR3 amino acids: CASSPTLADTQYF. In nucleotides, the CDR3 is TGTGCCAGCAGCCCGACCCTGGCGGATACGCAGTATTTT. The chain joins TRBV7-3 to TRBJ2-3, with no clear D. The CDR3 totals 13 residues. The germline V gene encodes CDR1 SGHTA and CDR2 FQGTGA. Trimming stripped 5 bases from V and 6 bases from J, with 12 bases between.

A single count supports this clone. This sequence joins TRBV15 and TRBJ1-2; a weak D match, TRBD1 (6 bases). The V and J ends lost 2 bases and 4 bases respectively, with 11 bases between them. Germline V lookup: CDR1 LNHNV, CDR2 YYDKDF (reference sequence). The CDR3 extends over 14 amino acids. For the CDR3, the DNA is TGTGCCACCAGCAGAAACCTGGACAGCTATGGCTACACCTTC. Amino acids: CATSRNLDSYGYTF.

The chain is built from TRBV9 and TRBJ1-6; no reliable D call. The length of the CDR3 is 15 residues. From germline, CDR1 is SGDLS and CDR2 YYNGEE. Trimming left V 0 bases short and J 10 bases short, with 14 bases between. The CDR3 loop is CASSVGQAFHSPLHF. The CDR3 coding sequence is TGTGCCAGCAGCGTAGGGCAGGCCTTTCACTCACCCCTCCACTTT.

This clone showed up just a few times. The CDR3 DNA reads as TGTGCCAGCAGTCCTGGCGGGCAGGGTGACTCCTACGAGCAGTACTTC. This encodes CASSPGGQGDSYEQYF. J is TRBJ2-7 and V is TRBV13; tentatively, D is TRBD1 or TRBD2 (5 bases each). Germline lookup yields CDR1 PRHDT and CDR2 FYEKMQ (reference sequence). There are 16 residues in the CDR3. V was pared by 6 bases and J by 0 bases, with 18 bases between.

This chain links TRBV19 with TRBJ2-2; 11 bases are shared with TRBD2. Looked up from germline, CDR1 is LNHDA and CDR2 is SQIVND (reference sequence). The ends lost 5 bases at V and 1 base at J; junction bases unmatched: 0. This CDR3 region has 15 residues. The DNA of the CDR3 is TGTGCCAGTAGTGGGACTAGCGGGAACACCGGGGAGCTGTTTTTT. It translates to CASSGTSGNTGELFF. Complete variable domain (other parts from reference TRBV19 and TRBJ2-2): DGGITQSPKYLFRKEGQNVTLSCEQNLNHDAMYWYRQDPGQGLRLIYYSQIVNDFQKGDIAEGYSVSREKKESFPLTVTSAQKNPTAFYLCASSGTSGNTGELFFGEGSRLTVL.

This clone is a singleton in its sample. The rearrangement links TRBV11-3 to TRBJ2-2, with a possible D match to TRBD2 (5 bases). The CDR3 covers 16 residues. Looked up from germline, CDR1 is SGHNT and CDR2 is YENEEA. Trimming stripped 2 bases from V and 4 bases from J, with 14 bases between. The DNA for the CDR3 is TGTGCCAGCAGCTTATATGGCGGAGGTGGCACCGGGGAGCTGTTTTTT. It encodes CASSLYGGGGTGELFF.

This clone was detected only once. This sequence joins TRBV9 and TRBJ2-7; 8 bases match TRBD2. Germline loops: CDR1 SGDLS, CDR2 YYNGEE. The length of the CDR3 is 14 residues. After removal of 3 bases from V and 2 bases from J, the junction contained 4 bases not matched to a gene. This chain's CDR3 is CASSDGLAAYEQYF. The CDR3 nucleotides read TGTGCCAGCAGCGATGGACTAGCCGCCTACGAGCAGTACTTC.

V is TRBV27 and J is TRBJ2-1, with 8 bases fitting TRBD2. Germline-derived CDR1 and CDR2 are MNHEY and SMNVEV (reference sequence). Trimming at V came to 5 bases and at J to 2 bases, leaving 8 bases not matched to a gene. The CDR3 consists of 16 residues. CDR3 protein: CASSPLAGITYNEQFF. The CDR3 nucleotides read TGTGCCAGCAGTCCTTTAGCGGGAATAACCTACAATGAGCAGTTCTTC.

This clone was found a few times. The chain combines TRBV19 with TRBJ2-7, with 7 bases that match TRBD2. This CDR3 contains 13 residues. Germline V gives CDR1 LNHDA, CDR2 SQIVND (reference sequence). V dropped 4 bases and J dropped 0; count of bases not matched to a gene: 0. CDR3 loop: CASSSGSSYEQYF. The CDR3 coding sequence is TGTGCCAGTAGTAGCGGGAGCTCCTACGAGCAGTACTTC.

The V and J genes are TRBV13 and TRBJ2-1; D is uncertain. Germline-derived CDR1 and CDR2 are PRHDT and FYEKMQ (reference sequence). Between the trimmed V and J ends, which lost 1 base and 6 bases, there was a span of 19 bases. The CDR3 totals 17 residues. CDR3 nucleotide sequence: TGTGCCAGCAGCTTAGAGGGCAGCGAAAATGATGGCAATGAGCAGTTCTTC. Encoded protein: CASSLEGSENDGNEQFF.

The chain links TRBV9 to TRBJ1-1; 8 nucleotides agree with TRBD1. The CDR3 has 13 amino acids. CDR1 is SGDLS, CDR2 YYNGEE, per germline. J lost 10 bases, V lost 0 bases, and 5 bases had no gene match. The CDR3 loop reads CASSVGPDRGAFF. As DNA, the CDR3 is TGTGCCAGCAGCGTAGGGCCTGACAGGGGAGCTTTCTTT.

CDR3 in amino acids: CASSPYGQTNEKLFF. CDR3 nucleotides: TGTGCCAGCTCACCCTACGGGCAGACTAATGAAAAACTGTTTTTT. The chain uses TRBV18 and TRBJ1-4; D is unclear. CDR1 is KGHSH, CDR2 LQKENI, per germline. Trimming cost V 3 bases and J 2 bases, with 10 bases left between them. The CDR3 covers 15 residues.

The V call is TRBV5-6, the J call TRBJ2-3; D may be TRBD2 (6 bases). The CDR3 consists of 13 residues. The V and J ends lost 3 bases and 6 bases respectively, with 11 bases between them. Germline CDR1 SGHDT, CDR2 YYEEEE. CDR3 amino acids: CASSYGTSDTQYF. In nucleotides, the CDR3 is TGTGCCAGCAGCTACGGAACTAGCGATACGCAGTATTTT.

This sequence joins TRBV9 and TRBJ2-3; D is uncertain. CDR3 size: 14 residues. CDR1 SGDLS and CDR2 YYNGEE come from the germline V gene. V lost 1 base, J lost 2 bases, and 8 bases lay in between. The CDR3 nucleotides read TGTGCCAGCAGCGTAAGACCGAACACAGATACGCAGTATTTT. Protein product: CASSVRPNTDTQYF.

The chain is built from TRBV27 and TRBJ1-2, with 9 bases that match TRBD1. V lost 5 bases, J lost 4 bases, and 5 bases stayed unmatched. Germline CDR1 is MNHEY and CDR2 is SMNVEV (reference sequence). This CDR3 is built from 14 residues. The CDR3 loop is CASSRTDRGYGYTF. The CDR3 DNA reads TGTGCCAGCAGTAGAACGGACAGGGGCTATGGCTACACCTTC.

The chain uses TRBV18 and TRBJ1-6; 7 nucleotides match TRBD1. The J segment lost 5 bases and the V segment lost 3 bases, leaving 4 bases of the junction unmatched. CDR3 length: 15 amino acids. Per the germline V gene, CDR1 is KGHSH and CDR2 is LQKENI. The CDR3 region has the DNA TGTGCCAGCTCACCCCGGGACAGCAATAATTCACCCCTCCACTTT. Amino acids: CASSPRDSNNSPLHF. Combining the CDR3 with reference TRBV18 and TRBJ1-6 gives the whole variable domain NAGVMQNPRHLVRRRGQEARLRCSPMKGHSHVYWYRQLPEEGLKFMVYLQKENIIDESGMPKERFSAEFPKEGPSILRIQQVVRGDSAAYFCASSPRDSNNSPLHFGNGTRLTVT.

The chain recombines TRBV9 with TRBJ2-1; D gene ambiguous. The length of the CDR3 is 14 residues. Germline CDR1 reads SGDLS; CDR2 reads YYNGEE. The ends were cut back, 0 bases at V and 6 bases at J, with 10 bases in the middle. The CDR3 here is CASSVGRLPNEQFF. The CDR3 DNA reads TGTGCCAGCAGCGTAGGGCGGCTTCCCAATGAGCAGTTCTTC. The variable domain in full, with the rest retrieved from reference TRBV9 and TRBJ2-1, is DSGVTQTPKHLITATGQRVTLRCSPRSGDLSVYWYQQSLDQGLQFLIQYYNGEERAKGNILERFSAQQFPDLHSELNLSSLELGDSALYFCASSVGRLPNEQFFGPGTRLTVL.

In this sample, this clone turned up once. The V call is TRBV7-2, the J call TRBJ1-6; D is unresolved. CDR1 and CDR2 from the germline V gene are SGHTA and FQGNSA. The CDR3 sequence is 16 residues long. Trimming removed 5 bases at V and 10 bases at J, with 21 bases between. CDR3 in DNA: TGTGCCAGCAGCCTGCGGGCAGAAGAATTACAATCACCCCTCCACTTT. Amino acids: CASSLRAEELQSPLHF.

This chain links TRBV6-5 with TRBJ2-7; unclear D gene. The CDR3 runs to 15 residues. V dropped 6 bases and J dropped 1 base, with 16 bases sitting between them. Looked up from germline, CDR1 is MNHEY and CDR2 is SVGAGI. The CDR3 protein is CASRPLKLVSYEQYF. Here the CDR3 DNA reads TGTGCCAGCAGGCCCCTTAAATTGGTGTCCTACGAGCAGTACTTC.

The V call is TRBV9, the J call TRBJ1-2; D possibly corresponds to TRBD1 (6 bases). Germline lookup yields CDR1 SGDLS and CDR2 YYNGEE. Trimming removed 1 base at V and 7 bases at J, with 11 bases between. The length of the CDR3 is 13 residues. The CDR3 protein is CASSVRDTSGYTF. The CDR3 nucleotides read TGTGCCAGCAGCGTAAGGGACACCAGTGGCTACACCTTC. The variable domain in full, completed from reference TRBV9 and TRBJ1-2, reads DSGVTQTPKHLITATGQRVTLRCSPRSGDLSVYWYQQSLDQGLQFLIQYYNGEERAKGNILERFSAQQFPDLHSELNLSSLELGDSALYFCASSVRDTSGYTFGSGTRLTVV.

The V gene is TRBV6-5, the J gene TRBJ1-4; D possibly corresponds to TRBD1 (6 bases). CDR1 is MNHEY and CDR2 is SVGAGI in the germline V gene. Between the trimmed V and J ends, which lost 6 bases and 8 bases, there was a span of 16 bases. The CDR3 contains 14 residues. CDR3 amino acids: CASRGGGGMEKLFF. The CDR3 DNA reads TGTGCCAGCAGGGGAGGAGGGGGAATGGAAAAACTGTTTTTT.

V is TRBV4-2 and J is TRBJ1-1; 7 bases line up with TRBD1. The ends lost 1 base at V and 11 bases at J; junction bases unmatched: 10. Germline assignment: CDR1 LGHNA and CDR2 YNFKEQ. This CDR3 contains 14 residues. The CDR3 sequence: CASSQVPGGSGAFF. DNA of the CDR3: TGTGCCAGCAGCCAAGTGCCAGGGGGGAGTGGGGCTTTCTTT.

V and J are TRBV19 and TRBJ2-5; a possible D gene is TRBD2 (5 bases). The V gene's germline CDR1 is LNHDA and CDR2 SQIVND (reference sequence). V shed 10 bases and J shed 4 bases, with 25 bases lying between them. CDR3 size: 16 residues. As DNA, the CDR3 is TGTGCCAAACGCTTCCCTCGAGGTGGGAGTGGAGAGACCCAGTACTTC. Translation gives CAKRFPRGGSGETQYF.